This entry describes one T cell receptor beta chain. The antigen is unknown. The data belong to a study of T cell repertoires in cytomegalovirus infection. V trimming: 0 bases; J trimming: 0 bases; junction bases outside the gene matches: 5. CDR3 length: 17 amino acids. Per germline, CDR1 MNHEY and CDR2 SMNVEV (reference sequence). TCRdb processed the reads anew with MiXCR; each CDR3 protein has one entry. The sample contains some 350,000 distinct CDR3 sequences, roughly 34% of which appear only once. This clonotype was obtained from a human donor in good health (CMV status not recorded). Some clones in this sample may be carry-over from other donors' samples. The V gene is TRBV27, the J gene TRBJ2-7, with TRBD2 matching 10 bases. The sample consisted of cultured PBMCs, taken from culture after CMV antigen stimulation. CDR3 amino acids: CASSLSQTSGFSYEQYF. The DNA of the CDR3 is TGTGCCAGCAGTTTATCCCAGACTAGCGGGTTCTCCTACGAGCAGTACTTC.